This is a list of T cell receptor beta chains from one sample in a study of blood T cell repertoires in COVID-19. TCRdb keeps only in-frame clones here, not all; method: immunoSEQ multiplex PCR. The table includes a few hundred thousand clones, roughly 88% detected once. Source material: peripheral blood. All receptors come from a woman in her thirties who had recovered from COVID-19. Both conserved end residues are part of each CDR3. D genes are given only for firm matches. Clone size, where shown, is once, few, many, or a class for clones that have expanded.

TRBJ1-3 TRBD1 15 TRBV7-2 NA TGTGCCAGCAGCTCCGACAGGGGGCTCGGAAACACCATATATTTT CASSSDRGLGNTIYF
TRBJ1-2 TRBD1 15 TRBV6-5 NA TGTGCCAGCAGTTCCTGGACAGGGTCGGAGAATGGCTACACCTTC CASSSWTGSENGYTF
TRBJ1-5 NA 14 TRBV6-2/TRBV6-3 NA TGTGCCAGCAGTTCCGGGACAAATTATCAGCCCCAGCATTTT CASSSGTNYQPQHF
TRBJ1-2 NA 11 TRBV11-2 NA TGTGCCAGCAGCCTAGTTAGTGGCTACACCTTC CASSLVSGYTF
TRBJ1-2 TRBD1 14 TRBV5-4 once TGTGCCAGCAGCTTCCGGGACAGGGACTATGGCTACACCTTC CASSFRDRDYGYTF
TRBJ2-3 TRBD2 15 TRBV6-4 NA TGTGCCAGCAGTGCCGGGACTAGCGGGGCAGATACGCAGTATTTT CASSAGTSGADTQYF
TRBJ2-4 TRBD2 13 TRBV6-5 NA TGTGCCAGCAGTTATAGGGAGGGTACCATTCAGTACTTC CASSYREGTIQYF
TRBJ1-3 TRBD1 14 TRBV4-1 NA TGCGCCAGCAGTCCGGGACAGTTTGGAAACACCATATATTTT CASSPGQFGNTIYF
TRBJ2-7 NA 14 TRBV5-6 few TGTGCCAGCAGCCCGATACGGGGGAGAGACGAGCAGTACTTC CASSPIRGRDEQYF
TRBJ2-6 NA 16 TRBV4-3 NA TGCGCCAGCAGCCAAGGGGCCCAGTCTGGGGCCAACGTCCTGACTTTC CASSQGAQSGANVLTF
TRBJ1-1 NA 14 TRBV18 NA TGTGCCAGCTCACCATTGGCAGGGAAAGCTGAAGCTTTCTTT CASSPLAGKAEAFF
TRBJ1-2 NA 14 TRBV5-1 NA TGCGCCAGCAGCTTGGGGGGCGCAAACTATGGCTACACCTTC CASSLGGANYGYTF
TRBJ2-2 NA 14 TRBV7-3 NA TGTGCCAGCAGCTTGGGCGCGAACACCGGGGAGCTGTTTTTT CASSLGANTGELFF
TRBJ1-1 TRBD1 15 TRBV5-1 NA TGCGCCAGCAGCTTGGGACAGGGGAGGGACACTGAAGCTTTCTTT CASSLGQGRDTEAFF
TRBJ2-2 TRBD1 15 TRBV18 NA TGTGCCAGCTCTCCGGACAGGCTGAACACCGGGGAGCTGTTTTTT CASSPDRLNTGELFF
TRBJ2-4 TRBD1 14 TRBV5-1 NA TGCGCCAGCAGCTCCGGGACAGGGAGTGTCATTCAGTACTTC CASSSGTGSVIQYF
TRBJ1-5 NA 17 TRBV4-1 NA TGCGCCAGCAGCTACAGATTGGCGGGGTTGGGCAATCAGCCCCAGCATTTT CASSYRLAGLGNQPQHF
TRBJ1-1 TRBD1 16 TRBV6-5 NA TGTGCCAGCAGTTACCAGGGGGGTGGTAGGAAAACTGAAGCTTTCTTT CASSYQGGGRKTEAFF
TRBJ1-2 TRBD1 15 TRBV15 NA TGTGCCACCAGCAGAGATGGGGACAGGGGGCGCGGCTACACCTTC CATSRDGDRGRGYTF
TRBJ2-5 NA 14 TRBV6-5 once TGTGCCAGCAGGACTCGGATGAGTCCAGAGACCCAGTACTTC CASRTRMSPETQYF
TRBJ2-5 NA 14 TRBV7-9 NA TGTGCCAGCAGCTTAGACAGGGTGAGCGAGACCCAGTACTTC CASSLDRVSETQYF
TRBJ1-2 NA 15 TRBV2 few TGTGCCAGCAGTGAATTGGGGACTCCCTCCTATGGCTACACCTTC CASSELGTPSYGYTF
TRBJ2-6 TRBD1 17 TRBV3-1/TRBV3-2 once TGTGCCAGCAATACCCCAGGACAGGGGAACGGGGCCAACGTCCTGACTTTC CASNTPGQGNGANVLTF
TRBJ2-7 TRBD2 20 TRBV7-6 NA TGTGCCAGCAGCTTAGCCGCCGGGACTAGCCGATTACTGAGCTCCTACGAGCAGTACTTC CASSLAAGTSRLLSSYEQYF
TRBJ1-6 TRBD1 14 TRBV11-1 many TGTGCCAGCAGTTGGGACAGGGAGAATTCACCCCTCCACTTT CASSWDRENSPLHF
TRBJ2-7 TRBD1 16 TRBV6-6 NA TGTGCCAGCAGTTACTCAGGGGGCTATAGCTCCTACGAGCAGTACTTC CASSYSGGYSSYEQYF
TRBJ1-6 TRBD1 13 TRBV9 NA TGTGCCAGCAGCCCTCGACAGGGTTCACCCCTCCACTTT CASSPRQGSPLHF
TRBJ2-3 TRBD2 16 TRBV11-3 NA TGTGCCAGCAGCTTGGGACTAGCGGGGGTTGAAGATACGCAGTATTTT CASSLGLAGVEDTQYF
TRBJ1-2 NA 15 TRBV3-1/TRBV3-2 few TGTGCCAGCAGCCAAGAACCCACTCCTAACTATGGCTACACCTTC CASSQEPTPNYGYTF
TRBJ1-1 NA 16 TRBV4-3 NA TGCGCCAGCAGCCAACCAGGGCGGGGGTTTGACACTGAAGCTTTCTTT CASSQPGRGFDTEAFF
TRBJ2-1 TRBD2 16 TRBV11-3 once TGTGCCAGCAGCGCCGAACTAGCGGGGGATAACAATGAGCAGTTCTTC CASSAELAGDNNEQFF
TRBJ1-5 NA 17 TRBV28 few TGTGCCAGCAGTTTATTGGGGGCAGGGGATAGCAATCAGCCCCAGCATTTT CASSLLGAGDSNQPQHF
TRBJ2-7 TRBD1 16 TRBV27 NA TGTGCCAGCAGTCCCCGGGATGGGACAGAGGCCTACGAGCAGTACTTC CASSPRDGTEAYEQYF
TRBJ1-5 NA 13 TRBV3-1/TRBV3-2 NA TGTGCCAGCAGCCAATATGGCAATCAGCCCCAGCATTTT CASSQYGNQPQHF
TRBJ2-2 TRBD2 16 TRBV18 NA TGTGCCAGCTCACCTCAGCGGGGAGCGAACACCGGGGAGCTGTTTTTT CASSPQRGANTGELFF
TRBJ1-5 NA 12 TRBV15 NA TGTGCCACCAGCATTGGAGGTCTCGCCCAGCATTTT CATSIGGLAQHF
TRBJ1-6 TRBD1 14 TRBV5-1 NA TGCGCCAGCAGCGAAAGGACAGGGAGTTCACCCCTCCACTTT CASSERTGSSPLHF
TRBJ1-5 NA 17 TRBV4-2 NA TGTGCCAGCAGCCAAGACTACCAGGGCATTGCAAGTCAGCCCCAGCATTTT CASSQDYQGIASQPQHF
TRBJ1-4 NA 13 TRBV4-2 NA TGTGCCAGCAGCCAACTCCCGGGTGAAAAACTGTTTTTT CASSQLPGEKLFF
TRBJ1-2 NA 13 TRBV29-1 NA TGCAGCGCTGCGGCGGGGGGCGACTATGGCTACACCTTC CSAAAGGDYGYTF
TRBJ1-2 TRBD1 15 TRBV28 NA TGTGCCAGCAGCCTCGGGACAGGGGATAGCTATGGCTACACCTTC CASSLGTGDSYGYTF
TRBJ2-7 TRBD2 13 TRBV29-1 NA TGCAGCGCCTCCCTCAGGGAGGGTAGCGAGCAGTACTTC CSASLREGSEQYF
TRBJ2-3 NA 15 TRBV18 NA TGTGCCAGCTCACCAGGGGGGTTTGGCACAGATACGCAGTATTTT CASSPGGFGTDTQYF
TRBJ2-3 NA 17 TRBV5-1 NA TGCGCCAGCAGCTTGAACCCGACAGGATCTAGCACAGATACGCAGTATTTT CASSLNPTGSSTDTQYF
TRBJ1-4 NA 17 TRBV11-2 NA TGTGCCAGCAGCTTAGATCCCGGTACAGGCATTAATGAAAAACTGTTTTTT CASSLDPGTGINEKLFF
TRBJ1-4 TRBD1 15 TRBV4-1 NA TGCGCCAGCAGCCAAACCGGACAGGGTCTTGAAAAACTGTTTTTT CASSQTGQGLEKLFF
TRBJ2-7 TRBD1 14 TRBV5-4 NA TGTGCCAGCAGCGTGGGACAGGGGCTATACGAGCAGTACTTC CASSVGQGLYEQYF
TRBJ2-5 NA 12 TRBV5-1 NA TGCGCCAGCACCCAGGTTGGGGAGACCCAGTACTTC CASTQVGETQYF
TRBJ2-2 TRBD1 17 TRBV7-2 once TGTGCCAGCAGCTCGTCGTTGGCAGGGGGTGGTACCGGGGAGCTGTTTTTT CASSSSLAGGGTGELFF